Below, 23 T cell receptor beta chains from the same sample are listed, as sequenced in a study of vaccination effects on CD4 cells after COVID-19. This table comes from immunoSEQ multiplex PCR, and its TCRdb copy is limited to in-frame clones, with some not included. The data show 25,000 to 35,000 clones, roughly 67% seen once. The antigens of these receptors remain unknown. Peptide-pool stimulation followed by sequencing identified expanded antigen-specific CD4+ clonotypes in the ViraFEST assay. Researchers isolated CD4+ T cells once approximately eleven days of culture had elapsed. Participants received two doses of either the BNT162b2 or mRNA-1273 vaccine. The sequencing here drew on CD4+ T cells from PBMCs cultured with SARS-CoV-2 spike peptides, taken after COVID-19 vaccination. These receptors were taken from a human donor who received a COVID-19 vaccine.

The CDR3 spells CASSKTGIRDRDMNTEAFF. CDR3 DNA sequence: TGTGCCAGCAGCAAAACGGGGATACGGGACAGGGATATGAACACTGAAGCTTTCTTT. The rearrangement joins TRBV21-1 to TRBJ1-1; TRBD1, as called in the table, went unchecked against the DNA. TRBV21-1 corresponds to a pseudogene. The CDR3 is 19 residues long.

The V call is TRBV19, the J call TRBJ2-5; 13 positions match TRBD2. V lost 8 bases and J lost 4; bases outside the gene matches: 13. This CDR3 is 17 amino acids long. Per germline, CDR1 LNHDA and CDR2 SQIVND (reference sequence). The CDR3 here is CASSGLAGALQGETQYF. CDR3 DNA: TGTGCCAGTTCCGGACTAGCGGGAGCTCTCCAGGGAGAGACCCAGTACTTC.

V and J are TRBV4-2 and TRBJ2-1; 15 bases agree with TRBD2. Trimming cost V 3 bases and J 9 bases; bases outside gene matches: 12. CDR3 size: 18 residues. CDR1 is LGHNA and CDR2 is YNFKEQ in the germline V gene. The CDR3 spells CASSQNFGGLAGGGEQFF. As DNA, the CDR3 is TGTGCCAGCAGCCAGAATTTCGGGGGACTAGCGGGAGGAGGTGAGCAGTTCTTC.

In this sample, this clone turned up a few times. The genes are TRBV25-1 and TRBJ2-5, with a weak D call TRBD2 (6 bases). Looked up from germline, CDR1 is MGHDK and CDR2 is SYGVNS. Trimming removed 3 bases at V and 5 bases at J, with 13 bases between. This CDR3 has 14 residues. CDR3 nucleotides: TGTGCCAGCAGTGAGGGACTCCGGGGCGAGACCCAGTACTTC. Translated, it gives CASSEGLRGETQYF. Full variable domain (missing parts from reference TRBV25-1 and TRBJ2-5): EADIYQTPRYLVIGTGKKITLECSQTMGHDKMYWYQQDPGMELHLIHYSYGVNSTEKGDLSSESTVSRIRTEHFPLTLESARPSHTSQYLCASSEGLRGETQYFGPGTRLLVL.

This clone showed up just once. V is TRBV7-7 and J is TRBJ2-5, with D possibly being TRBD2 (6 bases). The CDR3 sequence is 16 residues long. V lost 1 base, J lost 2 bases, and 14 bases lay in between. Germline loops: CDR1 SSHAT, CDR2 FNYEAQ (reference sequence). CDR3 in amino acids: CASSLGRLVRQETQYF. The CDR3 bases are TGTGCCAGCAGCTTAGGGAGACTAGTACGACAAGAGACCCAGTACTTC. Variable domain in full (rest from reference TRBV7-7 and TRBJ2-5): GAGVSQSPRYKVTKRGQDVTLRCDPISSHATLYWYQQALGQGPEFLTYFNYEAQPDKSGLPSDRFSAERPEGSISTLTIQRTEQRDSAMYRCASSLGRLVRQETQYFGPGTRLLVL.

The rearrangement uses TRBV5-1 and TRBJ2-3; D gene ambiguous. The CDR3 covers 15 residues. V lost 0 bases, J lost 2 bases, and 10 bases lay in between. The germline CDR1 and CDR2 sequences are SGHRS and YFSETQ. The CDR3 DNA is TGCGCCAGCAGCTTGGCCGGGTCCTCCACAGATACGCAGTATTTT. Amino acid sequence: CASSLAGSSTDTQYF.

This chain links TRBV9 with TRBJ2-7; TRBD1 agrees at 8 bases. Germline V gene data show CDR1 as SGDLS and CDR2 as YYNGEE. This CDR3 contains 15 residues. V gave up 0 bases and J gave up 4 bases; unmatched junction bases: 6. The CDR3 nucleotides read TGTGCCAGCAGCGTAGGAACAGGGGGTATATACGAGCAGTACTTC. The encoded protein is CASSVGTGGIYEQYF.

The chain joins TRBV5-1 to TRBJ2-1, with 7 bases that match TRBD1. The length of the CDR3 is 20 residues. Germline trimming cut 0 bases from V and 5 bases from J; bases unmatched to any gene: 20. Germline V lookup: CDR1 SGHRS, CDR2 YFSETQ. DNA for the CDR3: TGCGCCAGCAGCTTGGTATCCCCCCTATTGGTACAGGGGCTAAACAATGAGCAGTTCTTC. It encodes CASSLVSPLLVQGLNNEQFF. Based on the CDR3 plus reference TRBV5-1 and TRBJ2-1, the full variable domain is KAGVTQTPRYLIKTRGQQVTLSCSPISGHRSVSWYQQTPGQGLQFLFEYFSETQRNKGNFPGRFSGRQFSNSRSEMNVSTLELGDSALYLCASSLVSPLLVQGLNNEQFFGPGTRLTVL.

The chain links TRBV9 to TRBJ2-1; TRBD2 aligns across 7 bases. The CDR3 is made up of 15 amino acids. Germline loops: CDR1 SGDLS, CDR2 YYNGEE. Losses at the gene ends were 0 bases for V and 0 bases for J; bases not matched to a gene: 0. The CDR3: CASSVAGGSYNEQFF. CDR3 DNA sequence: TGTGCCAGCAGCGTAGCGGGAGGCTCCTACAATGAGCAGTTCTTC.

This chain connects TRBV14 to TRBJ2-6; 8 bases map to TRBD1. CDR1 SGHDN and CDR2 FVKESK come from the germline V gene. Trimming removed 0 bases from V and 5 bases from J; junction bases left unmatched: 12. The CDR3 contains 19 residues. CDR3 DNA sequence: TGTGCCAGCAGCCAAGATCTAACAGGGGGGAGGAACTGGGCCAACGTCCTGACTTTC. Translated: CASSQDLTGGRNWANVLTF.

The chain carries TRBV7-7 and TRBJ2-5, with 9 bases lining up with TRBD1. Germline CDR1 is SSHAT and CDR2 is FNYEAQ (reference sequence). V shed 5 bases and J 4 bases; nucleotides not matched to a gene: 8. The CDR3 sequence is 15 residues long. CDR3 DNA: TGTGCCAGCAGCCCCGGGGGGACAGGGCTAGAGACCCAGTACTTC. Translation gives CASSPGGTGLETQYF.

This chain joins TRBV3-1 (or the pseudogene TRBV3-2) and TRBJ1-6; TRBD1 is a possible D gene (6 bases). The CDR3 consists of 14 residues. Trimming stripped 5 bases from V and 5 bases from J, with 10 bases between. Germline V CDR1 and CDR2: LGHDT, YNNKEL (reference sequence). This chain's CDR3 is CASSMGANNSPLHF. In nucleotides, the CDR3 is TGTGCCAGCAGCATGGGGGCGAATAATTCACCCCTCCACTTT.

J is TRBJ1-5 and V is TRBV28; D not certain. Germline V gene data show CDR1 as MDHEN and CDR2 as SYDVKM. The V end lost 8 bases, the J end lost 1 base, and 12 bases lay between the germline ends. The CDR3 consists of 14 residues. The CDR3 DNA follows: TGTGCCAGCGTTTTAGGACTCAGCAATCAGCCCCAGCATTTT. It encodes CASVLGLSNQPQHF.

V usage is TRBV11-3 and J usage is TRBJ2-1, with a tentative D call TRBD1 (5 bases). V lost 0 bases to trimming and J lost 0 bases, with 15 bases between them. This CDR3 spans 18 amino acids. Germline CDR1 and CDR2: SGHNT and YENEEA. The CDR3 DNA reads TGTGCCAGCAGCTTAGATCAATCAGGGTCTTCCTCCTACAATGAGCAGTTCTTC. Protein product: CASSLDQSGSSSYNEQFF.

Written as DNA, the CDR3 is TGTGCCAGCTCACCGGGAATCTCGATGGGAGAGACCCAGTACTTC. It specifies CASSPGISMGETQYF. The chain employs TRBV18 and TRBJ2-5; no reliable D call. This CDR3 is 15 amino acids long. The ends were cut back, 3 bases at V and 4 bases at J, with 15 bases in the middle. The germline gives CDR1 KGHSH, CDR2 LQKENI. Combining the CDR3 with reference TRBV18 and TRBJ2-5 gives the whole variable domain NAGVMQNPRHLVRRRGQEARLRCSPMKGHSHVYWYRQLPEEGLKFMVYLQKENIIDESGMPKERFSAEFPKEGPSILRIQQVVRGDSAAYFCASSPGISMGETQYFGPGTRLLVL.

CDR3 in amino acids: CASSPPIYRVRSYEQYF. Here the CDR3 DNA reads TGTGCCAGCAGCCCGCCAATTTACCGAGTCCGCTCCTACGAGCAGTACTTC. The chain employs TRBV6-2 or TRBV6-3 and TRBJ2-7, with D hard to call. The CDR3 is made up of 17 amino acids. Trimming took 6 bases from V and 0 from J, leaving 21 bases between them. From germline, CDR1 is MNHEY and CDR2 SVGEGT.

This clone was counted only a few times. The chain couples TRBV5-4 to TRBJ2-5, with 11 nucleotides matching TRBD1. The germline V gene encodes CDR1 SGHNT and CDR2 YYREEE (reference sequence). V dropped 4 bases and J dropped 0; count of bases not matched to a gene: 2. The CDR3 loop spans 15 amino acids. CDR3 sequence reads: CASSRDRGYQETQYF. The DNA for the CDR3 is TGTGCCAGCAGCCGGGACAGGGGGTACCAAGAGACCCAGTACTTC.

The rearrangement links TRBV20-1 to TRBJ1-1; tentative D call: TRBD1 (6 bases). The CDR3 runs 15 residues. Trimming took 3 bases from V and 5 from J, leaving 19 bases between them. Germline CDR1 is DFQATT and CDR2 is SNEGSKA (reference sequence). The CDR3 nucleotides are TGCAGTGCTAGTTTTCGGACAGCTGGCCTGACTGAAGCTTTCTTT. It codes for CSASFRTAGLTEAFF.

The J gene is TRBJ2-5, the V gene TRBV6-5; 11 bases are shared with TRBD1. This CDR3 spans 14 amino acids. CDR1 is MNHEY and CDR2 is SVGAGI in the germline V gene. V trimming: 8 bases; J trimming: 2 bases; junction bases outside the gene matches: 4. DNA for the CDR3: TGTGCCAGCGGCGGACAGGGGGCTCAAGAGACCCAGTACTTC. Translating it yields CASGGQGAQETQYF.

The chain uses TRBV20-1 and TRBJ1-5; D not resolved. The V and J ends lost 2 bases and 7 bases respectively, with 3 bases between them. Germline V gene lookup returns CDR1 DFQATT and CDR2 SNEGSKA (reference sequence). The CDR3 totals 10 residues. The DNA of the CDR3 is TGCAGTGCTAGACAACAGCCCCAGCATTTT. As protein: CSARQQPQHF.

The V call is TRBV25-1, the J call TRBJ1-1; D might be TRBD1 (5 bases). Germline CDR1 and CDR2: MGHDK and SYGVNS. Trimming removed 0 bases at V and 0 bases at J, with 14 bases between. CDR3 length: 17 amino acids. The CDR3 spells CASSEYRGDTMNTEAFF. The CDR3 DNA is TGTGCCAGCAGTGAATATAGGGGAGATACCATGAACACTGAAGCTTTCTTT.

The chain uses TRBV6-5 and TRBJ2-6, with 9 bases identical to TRBD1. Germline assignment: CDR1 MNHEY and CDR2 SVGAGI. CDR3 length equals 14 residues. J was trimmed by 4 bases and V by 10 bases; bases with no gene match: 5. As DNA, the CDR3 is TGTGCCATAGGACAGGGGTCAGGGGCCAACGTCCTGACTTTC. Its protein product is CAIGQGSGANVLTF.

The CDR3, as DNA: TGTGCCAGCAGCCCACTAGTGGGCACCGGGGAGCTGTTTTTT. Translating gives CASSPLVGTGELFF. The chain recombines TRBV3-1 (or the pseudogene TRBV3-2) with TRBJ2-2; perhaps TRBD2 as D (5 bases). V lost 4 bases, J lost 4 bases, and 10 bases lay in between. CDR3 size: 14 residues. Germline loops: CDR1 LGHDT, CDR2 YNNKEL (reference sequence).